These 28 T cell receptor beta chains were all obtained from the same sample, sequenced in a study of T cells after somatic rescue of genetic block. Libraries were prepared by immunoSEQ multiplex PCR; TCRdb keeps only in-frame clonotypes and omits some of them. The table includes 110,000 or so clones, about 90% detected once. The sequencing input was peripheral blood mononuclear cells (PBMCs). The receptors here all came from a woman aged 18-29 years.

The V call is TRBV7-3, the J call TRBJ2-1; 10 nucleotides line up with TRBD2. The germline gives CDR1 SGHTA, CDR2 FQGTGA. The trim removed 5 bases at V and 6 bases at J, leaving 16 bases unmatched. This CDR3 has 18 amino acids. Written as DNA, the CDR3 is TGTGCCAGCAGCCCATCCGCTGGGGGACTAGCGAAGTCCAATGAGCAGTTCTTC. Translating gives CASSPSAGGLAKSNEQFF.

V is TRBV4-2 and J is TRBJ1-1, with D unresolved. The CDR3 runs to 12 residues. V was cut by 2 bases and J by 14 bases, with 15 bases left in between. Germline CDR1 LGHNA, CDR2 YNFKEQ. The CDR3: CASSQNIQVPFF. CDR3 nucleotides: TGTGCCAGCAGCCAAAATATTCAGGTCCCCTTCTTT.

This chain links TRBV29-1 with TRBJ2-3, with D maybe TRBD1 (5 bases). V was cut by 5 bases and J by 6 bases, with 24 bases left in between. The germline gives CDR1 SQVTM, CDR2 ANQGSEA. This CDR3 region has 16 residues. The CDR3 region is CSVPKWVTEFGDTQYF. The CDR3 coding sequence is TGCAGCGTTCCTAAATGGGTGACAGAATTCGGGGATACGCAGTATTTT.

The chain has TRBV2 and TRBJ1-2; a possible D gene is TRBD1 (5 bases). V was cut by 4 bases and J by 3 bases, with 18 bases left in between. The germline gives CDR1 SNHLY, CDR2 FYNNEI. This CDR3 is built from 16 residues. The CDR3 sequence is CASSVGVGTLHYGYTF. CDR3 bases: TGTGCCAGCAGTGTGGGGGTTGGCACTTTACACTATGGCTACACCTTC.

The chain links TRBV4-1 to TRBJ1-3; a weak D match, TRBD1 (6 bases). Trimming left V 0 bases short and J 4 bases short, with 16 bases between. Germline V gene lookup returns CDR1 MGHRA and CDR2 YSYEKL. CDR3 size: 17 residues. The CDR3 DNA reads as TGCGCCAGCAGCCAAGAGCTCTCGCAGGGGTTGGGAAACACCATATATTTT. Translation: CASSQELSQGLGNTIYF.

V and J are TRBV18 and TRBJ2-5; possibly TRBD2 for D (6 bases). The CDR3 has 12 residues. Germline V CDR1 and CDR2: KGHSH, LQKENI. V was pared by 8 bases and J by 1 base, with 8 bases between. The CDR3 protein is CASGGFQETQYF. The CDR3 DNA reads as TGTGCCAGCGGGGGGTTCCAAGAGACCCAGTACTTC.

The chain uses TRBV9 and TRBJ2-1, with 12 positions matching TRBD2. CDR1 is SGDLS and CDR2 is YYNGEE in the germline V gene. This CDR3 comprises 16 residues. After removal of 4 bases from V and 7 bases from J, the junction contained 9 bases not matched to a gene. CDR3 coding DNA: TGTGCCAGCAGCTTACCTAGCGGGGGGGCCGAGAATGAGCAGTTCTTC. The encoded protein is CASSLPSGGAENEQFF.

The chain recombines TRBV15 with TRBJ1-5, with no clear D. The V gene's germline CDR1 is LNHNV and CDR2 YYDKDF (reference sequence). CDR3 length: 14 amino acids. V lost 0 bases and J 7 bases, leaving 10 bases between the germline ends. The chain's CDR3 is CATSRDRSRQPQHF. The CDR3, as DNA: TGTGCCACCAGCAGAGACAGGTCCCGACAGCCCCAGCATTTT.

This chain joins TRBV7-3 and TRBJ2-2; tentative D call: TRBD1 (6 bases). V gave up 1 base and J gave up 1 base, with 10 bases separating them. The CDR3 has 16 amino acids. CDR1 is SGHTA and CDR2 is FQGTGA in the germline V gene. CDR3 loop: CASSLNRVENTGELFF. Here the CDR3 DNA reads TGTGCCAGCAGCTTAAACAGGGTGGAGAACACCGGGGAGCTGTTTTTT.

V is TRBV2 and J is TRBJ2-7; 7 bases agree with TRBD2. The CDR3 covers 14 residues. CDR1 SNHLY and CDR2 FYNNEI come from the germline V gene. With 7 bases clipped from V and 9 bases from J, the junction kept 15 bases outside the gene matches. The CDR3 nucleotides are TGTGCCAGCACTCCTCCGGGACTACCCCTAGGGCAGTACTTC. Translating it yields CASTPPGLPLGQYF.

This chain joins TRBV7-3 and TRBJ2-7, with D possibly being TRBD2 (5 bases). Per the germline V gene, CDR1 is SGHTA and CDR2 is FQGTGA. Trimming pared 2 bases from V and 7 bases from J, leaving 15 bases between. CDR3 length equals 14 residues. In nucleotides, the CDR3 is TGTGCCAGCAGCTTAGGGCGGGCCTCCCGGGAGCAGTACTTC. Translated, it gives CASSLGRASREQYF.

The chain has TRBV5-6 and TRBJ2-7; D is unclear. The CDR3 runs to 11 residues. In germline, CDR1 is SGHDT, CDR2 YYEEEE. The V gene lost 4 bases and the J gene lost 6 bases, with 8 bases spanning the gap. The CDR3 region has the DNA TGTGCCAGCAGCAACCAGGTCGAGCAGTACTTC. Protein sequence: CASSNQVEQYF.

The chain couples TRBV19 to TRBJ1-1; a possible D gene is TRBD1 (5 bases). From germline, CDR1 is LNHDA and CDR2 SQIVND (reference sequence). V lost 4 bases and J 6 bases, leaving 12 bases between the germline ends. This CDR3 region has 13 residues. DNA for the CDR3: TGTGCCAGTAGTACGGGAGGGGCGGCTGAAGCTTTCTTT. Its protein is CASSTGGAAEAFF.

The J gene is TRBJ1-1, the V gene TRBV6-1; 12 nucleotides line up with TRBD1. The V gene's germline CDR1 is MNHNS and CDR2 SASEGT. J lost 5 bases, V lost 3 bases, and 7 bases had no gene match. The CDR3 totals 16 residues. The CDR3 sequence is CASSDTGQGARTEAFF. In DNA, the CDR3 is TGTGCCAGCAGTGACACGGGACAGGGGGCTCGTACTGAAGCTTTCTTT.

This rearrangement joins TRBV5-1 to TRBJ1-1; D unclear. V lost 5 bases, J lost 1 base, and 6 bases lay in between. Germline CDR1 SGHRS, CDR2 YFSETQ. This CDR3 is built from 12 residues. CDR3 region: CASREGNTEAFF. The CDR3 nucleotides read TGCGCCAGCAGGGAAGGGAACACTGAAGCTTTCTTT. The variable domain in full, completed from reference TRBV5-1 and TRBJ1-1, reads KAGVTQTPRYLIKTRGQQVTLSCSPISGHRSVSWYQQTPGQGLQFLFEYFSETQRNKGNFPGRFSGRQFSNSRSEMNVSTLELGDSALYLCASREGNTEAFFGQGTRLTVV.

This chain connects TRBV7-2 to TRBJ1-4; D not certain. Looked up from germline, CDR1 is SGHTA and CDR2 is FQGNSA. The CDR3 spans 15 residues. The V gene lost 1 base and the J gene lost 0 bases, with 6 bases spanning the gap. CDR3 amino acids: CASSLGTSTNEKLFF. In nucleotides, the CDR3 is TGTGCCAGCAGCTTAGGCACTTCAACTAATGAAAAACTGTTTTTT.

J is TRBJ2-7 and V is TRBV7-6; perhaps TRBD1 as D (6 bases). The V end was cut by 1 base, the J end by 2 bases, with 15 bases between. CDR1 and CDR2 from the germline V gene are SGHVS and FNYEAQ. CDR3 size: 16 residues. This CDR3 reads CASSLGLGQNPYEQYF. CDR3 nucleotides: TGTGCCAGCAGCTTAGGGCTCGGACAGAACCCCTACGAGCAGTACTTC. Combining the CDR3 with reference TRBV7-6 and TRBJ2-7 gives the whole variable domain GAGVSQSPRYKVTKRGQDVALRCDPISGHVSLYWYRQALGQGPEFLTYFNYEAQQDKSGLPNDRFSAERPEGSISTLTIQRTEQRDSAMYRCASSLGLGQNPYEQYFGPGTRLTVT.

This rearrangement joins TRBV6-6 to TRBJ2-7; no definite D call. Germline V gene sequence: CDR1 MNHNY, CDR2 SVGAGI (reference sequence). The V end was cut by 5 bases, the J end by 6 bases, with 20 bases between. The CDR3 sequence is 15 residues long. CDR3 DNA sequence: TGTGCCAGCAGTCCCTTTAATTCTACCCCTCTCGAGCAGTACTTC. As protein: CASSPFNSTPLEQYF.

V and J are TRBV7-2 and TRBJ2-5; a possible D gene is TRBD1 (6 bases). V lost 1 base and J 2 bases, leaving 11 bases between the germline ends. Germline V CDR1 and CDR2: SGHTA, FQGNSA. This CDR3 spans 15 amino acids. This CDR3 is CASSLVGGTQETQYF. The CDR3 DNA reads as TGTGCCAGCAGCTTAGTTGGGGGCACGCAAGAGACCCAGTACTTC.

This chain uses TRBV6-1 with TRBJ1-1; 7 nucleotides line up with TRBD1. The CDR3 runs 15 residues. Germline V gene lookup returns CDR1 MNHNS and CDR2 SASEGT. The ends lost 5 bases at V and 0 bases at J; junction bases unmatched: 6. CDR3 protein: CASSPQGEMNTEAFF. CDR3 DNA: TGTGCCAGCAGTCCTCAGGGGGAAATGAACACTGAAGCTTTCTTT.

This chain uses TRBV5-1 with TRBJ2-2, with 13 bases identical to TRBD2. The germline gives CDR1 SGHRS, CDR2 YFSETQ. V was clipped by 4 bases and J by 2 bases; unmatched bases: 5. This CDR3 is 17 amino acids long. DNA for the CDR3: TGCGCCAGCAGCACAAGACTAGCGGGGGGCAACACCGGGGAGCTGTTTTTT. Its protein is CASSTRLAGGNTGELFF. The full variable domain, in which reference TRBV5-1 and TRBJ2-2 provide the parts outside the CDR3, is KAGVTQTPRYLIKTRGQQVTLSCSPISGHRSVSWYQQTPGQGLQFLFEYFSETQRNKGNFPGRFSGRQFSNSRSEMNVSTLELGDSALYLCASSTRLAGGNTGELFFGEGSRLTVL.

This CDR3 reads CASSQAPGKGGYTF. As DNA, the CDR3 is TGTGCCAGCAGCCAAGCCCCGGGAAAGGGTGGCTACACCTTC. The J gene is TRBJ1-2, the V gene TRBV14; D is unclear. Germline CDR1 is SGHDN and CDR2 is FVKESK. V lost 1 base to trimming and J lost 7 bases, with 13 bases between them. CDR3 length equals 14 residues.

This chain joins TRBV11-2 and TRBJ1-1; 7 nucleotides match TRBD1. Germline values: CDR1 SGHAT, CDR2 FQNNGV. This CDR3 spans 14 amino acids. J lost 11 bases, V lost 5 bases, and 14 bases had no gene match. CDR3 protein: CASSRQGIRTGAFF. CDR3 bases: TGTGCCAGCAGCCGCCAGGGTATCCGGACAGGTGCTTTCTTT.

The CDR3 region has the DNA TGTGCCAGCAGTTTAGCCGGGGAGCTGTTTTTT. It yields the protein CASSLAGELFF. The V and J genes are TRBV27 and TRBJ2-2, with D hard to call. With 2 bases removed from V and 6 bases from J, the gap between germline ends came to 1 base. Germline CDR1 is MNHEY and CDR2 is SMNVEV (reference sequence). There are 11 residues in the CDR3.

This sequence joins TRBV4-3 and TRBJ1-2; 9 bases line up with TRBD1. The length of the CDR3 is 16 residues. Germline V gene lookup returns CDR1 LGHNA and CDR2 YSLEER. Losses at the gene ends were 4 bases for V and 4 bases for J; bases not matched to a gene: 10. CDR3 protein: CASSLGQGESLYGYTF. CDR3 DNA: TGCGCCAGCAGCCTGGGACAGGGCGAGTCCCTCTATGGCTACACCTTC.

The rearrangement uses TRBV18 and TRBJ1-4, with 7 bases matching TRBD1. Unmatched junction bases numbered 7, after V lost 2 bases and J lost 10 bases. CDR3 size: 14 residues. Germline V lookup: CDR1 KGHSH, CDR2 LQKENI. The CDR3 is CASSPGGQPVKLFF. CDR3 DNA sequence: TGTGCCAGCTCACCAGGGGGACAGCCGGTAAAACTGTTTTTT.

This chain connects TRBV5-1 to TRBJ1-4, with D unresolved. CDR3 length equals 14 residues. Germline V gene lookup returns CDR1 SGHRS and CDR2 YFSETQ. V shed 2 bases and J shed 0 bases, with 5 bases lying between them. The CDR3 loop is CASSLGTTNEKLFF. As DNA, the CDR3 is TGCGCCAGCAGCTTAGGCACAACTAATGAAAAACTGTTTTTT.

The chain employs TRBV11-3 and TRBJ1-3; D remains ambiguous. CDR3 size: 15 residues. V gave up 5 bases and J gave up 4 bases, with 15 bases separating them. Looked up from germline, CDR1 is SGHNT and CDR2 is YENEEA. This CDR3 reads CASSTTIGKGNTIYF. Written as DNA, the CDR3 is TGTGCCAGCAGCACCACTATCGGAAAAGGAAACACCATATATTTT.